The present entry profiles one T cell receptor (beta chain) with its context. Its specificity is not known. The data are from a study of cytomegalovirus exposure and HLA in healthy donors. Notes on the study in general: Roughly uniform sequencing depth across donors was assumed, possibly incorrectly.

The PCR employed 60 Vbeta primers together with 13 Jbeta primers. Clones were sequenced by immunoSEQ multiplex PCR, and TCRdb holds only the in-frame ones, with some missing. This sample yields 150,000 to 190,000 clones, of which around 80% are seen a single time; approximately 1.4% belongs to the top ten. Input material: PBMCs. The clonotype originates from a young man in good health and CMV-seronegative.

Here the CDR3 DNA reads TGTGCCAGCAGCCTAAACTACGAGCAGTACTTC. Amino acids: CASSLNYEQYF. The rearrangement links TRBV7-2 to TRBJ2-5; D not certain. The tail of the sequence fits TRBJ2-7 better, so the J call may be wrong. Germline CDR1 and CDR2: SGHTA and FQGNSA. CDR3 length: 11 amino acids.